The entry below describes one TCR beta chain. What it recognizes is unknown. This entry comes from a study of cytomegalovirus exposure and HLA in healthy donors. The study sampled nominally healthy donors, though unrecorded immune exposures were likely. The CDR3 length is 14 residues. General study points: TCR beta chains associated with HLA were, in a later analysis, more clonally expanded than equally common others. Most TCR beta V segments were productive about 87% or about 30% of the time in an earlier analysis. Roughly even sequencing depth across donors was the assumption behind the presence/absence analyses.

The PCR used 60 Vbeta and 13 Jbeta primers. Some clones are missing from TCRdb's copy, which holds only in-frame ones; the method was immunoSEQ multiplex PCR. The sample contains over 200,000 clones, 77% of which appear only once. The clonotype was recovered from a woman aged 55-75 years in good health and CMV-seropositive. Sequenced: PBMCs. The chain is built from TRBV21-1 and TRBJ2-4; the D segment call TRBD2 is taken from the table without a DNA check. TRBV21-1 is deemed a pseudogene. CDR3 amino acids: CASSKASGKNIQYF. DNA for the CDR3: TGTGCCAGCAGCAAAGCGTCCGGCAAAAACATTCAGTACTTC.